This TCR beta chain was found in a study of neurological immune-mediated disorders. The CDR3 has 12 residues. Germline assignment: CDR1 ENHRY and CDR2 SYGVKD. J was trimmed by 8 bases and V by 6 bases; bases with no gene match: 5. TCRdb itself ran the 5' RACE reads through MiXCR, one entry per CDR3 protein. The repertoire holds 35,000 to 50,000 distinct CDR3 sequences, with 14% as singletons. This clonotype was detected ten times or more. The antigen remains unidentified. Broader study findings: The expanded clones of different subjects shared no CDR3 amino acid sequences (suggesting private repertoires in all groups).

The sample consisted of CD4+ T cells from blood. This clonotype was obtained from a woman in her sixties or seventies with HTLV-1-associated myelopathy (HAM/TSP). This chain uses TRBV10-3 with TRBJ1-2; 8 bases fit TRBD1. CDR3 residues: CAISPGGEGYTF. The CDR3 DNA sequence: TGTGCCATCAGCCCAGGGGGCGAGGGCTACACCTTC.